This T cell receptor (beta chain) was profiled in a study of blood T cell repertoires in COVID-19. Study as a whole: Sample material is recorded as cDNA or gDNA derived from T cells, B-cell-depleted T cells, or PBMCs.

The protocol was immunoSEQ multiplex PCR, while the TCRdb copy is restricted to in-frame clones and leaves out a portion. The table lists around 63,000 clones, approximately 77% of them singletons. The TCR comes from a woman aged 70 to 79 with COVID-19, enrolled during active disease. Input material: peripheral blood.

The CDR3 reads CASSPPGDRGFSTEAFF. In DNA form, the CDR3 reads TGTGCCAGCTCACCACCGGGTGACAGGGGGTTTAGCACTGAAGCTTTCTTT. This chain uses TRBV18 with TRBJ1-1; 9 nucleotides line up with TRBD1. This CDR3 comprises 17 residues. CDR1 and CDR2 (germline): KGHSH, LQKENI. Unmatched junction bases numbered 9, after V lost 0 bases and J lost 4 bases.